The 30 T cell receptor beta chains below come from one sample, sequenced in a study of CD8+CD57+ T cells in acquired aplastic anemia. Patients chosen for sequencing had shown CD8+CD57+ cell expansion by flow cytometry. The template for TCR beta VDJ and CDR3 sequence profiling was genomic DNA. Via MiXCR, TCRdb re-called the reads, giving one row per CDR3 protein. This table has 300,000 or so distinct CDR3 sequences, roughly 61% appearing once. What was sequenced was sorted CD4+, CD8+, or CD8+CD57+ T cells (not recorded which) from PBMCs. These receptors all come from a human donor with aplastic anemia.

Only one count was recorded for this clonotype. The V call is TRBV7-9, the J call TRBJ2-2; no clear D. Germline assignment: CDR1 SEHNR and CDR2 FQNEAQ (reference sequence). Trimming removed 4 bases at V and 9 bases at J, with 12 bases between. CDR3 length: 13 amino acids. The CDR3 region is CASSSGPSRELFF. In nucleotides, the CDR3 is TGTGCCAGCAGCTCGGGCCCCTCGAGGGAGCTGTTTTTT.

Ten or more counts support this clonotype. The chain employs TRBV11-2 and TRBJ2-1, with TRBD2 identical over 9 bases. Germline V gene lookup returns CDR1 SGHAT and CDR2 FQNNGV. Trimming took 10 bases from V and 11 from J; bases not matched to a gene: 12. The CDR3 runs 13 residues. This chain's CDR3 is CATQREAPGKQFF. CDR3 bases: TGTGCCACCCAGCGGGAGGCACCGGGTAAGCAGTTCTTC. Supplemented by reference TRBV11-2 and TRBJ2-1, the full variable domain reads EAGVAQSPRYKIIEKRQSVAFWCNPISGHATLYWYQQILGQGPKLLIQFQNNGVVDDSQLPKDRFSAERLKGVDSTLKIQPAKLEDSAVYLCATQREAPGKQFFGPGTRLTVL.

V usage is TRBV29-1 and J usage is TRBJ2-7; 7 bases align to TRBD2. After removal of 6 bases from V and 3 bases from J, the junction contained 8 bases not matched to a gene. The CDR3 has 13 amino acids. Germline V gives CDR1 SQVTM, CDR2 ANQGSEA. CDR3 sequence: CSVYGEGLYEQYF. In nucleotides, the CDR3 is TGCAGCGTGTACGGGGAGGGCCTCTACGAGCAGTACTTC.

This sequence joins TRBV7-9 and TRBJ1-1; no clear D. The germline V gene has CDR1 SEHNR and CDR2 FQNEAQ (reference sequence). This CDR3 is built from 12 residues. V was trimmed by 5 bases and J by 7 bases, leaving 11 bases between them. CDR3 DNA sequence: TGTGCCAGCAGCGTTGGTACATTTGAAGCTTTCTTT. This translates into CASSVGTFEAFF.

This clonotype occurred many times. The rearrangement joins TRBV6-2 or TRBV6-3 to TRBJ2-1; TRBD2 matches at 8 bases. The CDR3 spans 14 residues. Trimming took 6 bases from V and 7 from J; bases not matched to a gene: 8. Per the germline V gene, CDR1 is MNHEY and CDR2 is SVGEGT. CDR3 DNA: TGTGCCAGCAGGCAAGCGGGAGCTATTAATGAGCAGTTCTTC. This codes for CASRQAGAINEQFF.

The gene calls are TRBV2 and TRBJ2-3; TRBD2 matches 14 bases. The CDR3 contains 17 residues. From germline, CDR1 is SNHLY and CDR2 FYNNEI. V was clipped by 4 bases and J by 0 bases; unmatched bases: 3. The CDR3 DNA follows: TGTGCCAGCAGTGGGACTAGCGGGGGGACCAGCACAGATACGCAGTATTTT. Translating it yields CASSGTSGGTSTDTQYF.

The V gene is TRBV20-1, the J gene TRBJ1-4; the D gene is possibly TRBD1 (5 bases). CDR1 DFQATT and CDR2 SNEGSKA come from the germline V gene (reference sequence). V shed 4 bases and J shed 6 bases, with 9 bases lying between them. The CDR3 consists of 12 residues. CDR3 bases: TGCAGTGCTAACCGGGGGGATGAAAAACTGTTTTTT. Residues: CSANRGDEKLFF.

This chain uses TRBV7-3 with TRBJ1-1, with unresolved D. The CDR3 covers 13 residues. CDR1 and CDR2 from the germline V gene are SGHTA and FQGTGA. V dropped 4 bases and J dropped 4 bases, with 10 bases sitting between them. The CDR3 loop reads CASSSNILTEAFF. The CDR3 DNA reads as TGTGCCAGCAGCTCCAACATACTCACTGAAGCTTTCTTT.

This clonotype was seen more than once but under ten times. The chain carries TRBV20-1 and TRBJ2-5; either TRBD1 or TRBD2 may fit D (6 bases each). The CDR3 is 14 residues long. CDR1 DFQATT and CDR2 SNEGSKA come from the germline V gene (reference sequence). With 3 bases removed from V and 2 bases from J, the gap between germline ends came to 13 bases. Here the CDR3 DNA reads TGCAGTGCTAGGAGGGGGGACGGGCAAGAGACCCAGTACTTC. Encoded protein: CSARRGDGQETQYF.

The chain combines TRBV7-2 with TRBJ2-3, with 7 nucleotides matching TRBD1. V dropped 0 bases and J dropped 1; count of bases not matched to a gene: 4. CDR1 SGHTA and CDR2 FQGNSA come from the germline V gene. CDR3 length: 16 residues. The CDR3 protein is CASSLASTGGTDTQYF. The CDR3 DNA follows: TGTGCCAGCAGCTTAGCAAGCACAGGGGGCACAGATACGCAGTATTTT.

The chain carries TRBV24-1 and TRBJ1-1; D is undetermined. Germline loops: CDR1 KGHDR, CDR2 SFDVKD. This CDR3 spans 14 amino acids. The V gene lost 1 base and the J gene lost 4 bases, with 9 bases spanning the gap. The CDR3 loop reads CATSDLTVSTEAFF. Written as DNA, the CDR3 is TGTGCCACCAGTGATTTAACGGTTAGCACTGAAGCTTTCTTT.

This clonotype was seen more than once but under ten times. This chain uses TRBV10-3 with TRBJ1-2; D perhaps matches TRBD1 (5 bases). Germline-derived CDR1 and CDR2 are ENHRY and SYGVKD. There are 14 residues in the CDR3. Trimming pared 7 bases from V and 4 bases from J, leaving 16 bases between. The CDR3 here is CAITELGDSYGYTF. The CDR3 bases are TGTGCCATCACCGAGTTGGGGGATTCCTATGGCTACACCTTC.

The chain couples TRBV9 to TRBJ1-3, with 7 nucleotides matching TRBD1. The CDR3 covers 15 residues. V was clipped by 2 bases and J by 4 bases; unmatched bases: 6. Germline CDR1 SGDLS, CDR2 YYNGEE. The CDR3 is CASSVFGTAGNTIYF. The CDR3 nucleotides are TGTGCCAGCAGCGTTTTTGGGACAGCGGGAAACACCATATATTTT. The entire variable domain, with the rest obtained from reference TRBV9 and TRBJ1-3, is as follows: DSGVTQTPKHLITATGQRVTLRCSPRSGDLSVYWYQQSLDQGLQFLIQYYNGEERAKGNILERFSAQQFPDLHSELNLSSLELGDSALYFCASSVFGTAGNTIYFGEGSWLTVV.

The table lists this clonotype with a few counts. V and J are TRBV29-1 and TRBJ2-7; D is tentatively TRBD1 or TRBD2 (5 bases each). This CDR3 comprises 14 residues. Germline V lookup: CDR1 SQVTM, CDR2 ANQGSEA. V was shortened by 2 bases and J by 3 bases, with 14 bases between the two germline ends. The CDR3, as DNA: TGCAGCGTTGAACTGGGGGATATGGGCTACGAGCAGTACTTC. Translated, it gives CSVELGDMGYEQYF.

The rearrangement links TRBV9 to TRBJ2-5; TRBD1 aligns across 9 bases. The germline CDR1 and CDR2 sequences are SGDLS and YYNGEE. V gave up 4 bases and J gave up 9 bases; unmatched junction bases: 10. CDR3 size: 14 residues. CDR3 DNA: TGTGCCAGCAGCCATCGGACAGGGGCGAGATCCCAGTACTTC. This translates into CASSHRTGARSQYF.

The V call is TRBV7-3, the J call TRBJ2-2, with D possibly being TRBD2 (6 bases). The CDR3 contains 14 residues. CDR1 and CDR2 (germline): SGHTA, FQGTGA. V shed 6 bases and J shed 4 bases, with 12 bases lying between them. The CDR3 is CASRSEGSTGELFF. As DNA, the CDR3 is TGTGCCAGCAGGTCGGAGGGATCCACCGGGGAGCTGTTTTTT.

The V gene is TRBV2, the J gene TRBJ2-7; 8 bases fit TRBD2. CDR1 and CDR2 from the germline V gene are SNHLY and FYNNEI. The CDR3 consists of 13 residues. The V gene end was trimmed by 7 bases and the J gene end by 3 bases; junction bases not matched to a gene: 5. The CDR3 spells CASIPSGGYEQYF. Written as DNA, the CDR3 is TGTGCCAGCATACCGAGCGGGGGCTACGAGCAGTACTTC.

The chain uses TRBV2 and TRBJ2-7; 12 bases match TRBD2. Judging by the DNA end, TRBJ2-5 fits better; the J call may be wrong. CDR1 SNHLY and CDR2 FYNNEI come from the germline V gene. CDR3 length equals 14 residues. CDR3 nucleotides: TGTGCCAGCAGACAGGGACTAGCGGGAGAGACCCAGTACTTC. Its protein is CASRQGLAGETQYF.

This chain joins TRBV7-8 and TRBJ1-5; possible D gene TRBD1, 5 bases. The V end lost 5 bases, the J end lost 0 bases, and 14 bases lay between the germline ends. The germline V gene encodes CDR1 SGHVS and CDR2 FQNEAQ. The CDR3 consists of 16 residues. The CDR3 reads CASSAGAAISNQPQHF. The CDR3 nucleotides are TGTGCCAGCAGCGCCGGGGCTGCTATTAGCAATCAGCCCCAGCATTTT.

Ten or more counts support this clonotype. This chain connects TRBV3-1 to TRBJ1-4, with D perhaps TRBD1 (5 bases). With 2 bases removed from V and 4 bases from J, the gap between germline ends came to 8 bases. The V gene's germline CDR1 is LGHDT and CDR2 YNNKEL (reference sequence). The length of the CDR3 is 14 residues. This CDR3 reads CASSQQGGNEKLFF. DNA for the CDR3: TGTGCCAGCAGCCAACAGGGAGGTAATGAAAAACTGTTTTTT.

The rearrangement links TRBV7-9 to TRBJ2-5, with TRBD1 matching 9 bases. Losses at the gene ends were 0 bases for V and 1 base for J; bases not matched to a gene: 6. This CDR3 is 17 amino acids long. Germline loops: CDR1 SEHNR, CDR2 FQNEAQ (reference sequence). This chain's CDR3 is CASSLADRGMLQETQYF. CDR3 in DNA: TGTGCCAGCAGCTTAGCCGACAGGGGGATGCTCCAAGAGACCCAGTACTTC.

V is TRBV29-1 and J is TRBJ2-2, with D perhaps TRBD1 or TRBD2 (5 bases each). V was clipped by 6 bases and J by 6 bases, with 23 bases between them. The length of the CDR3 is 16 residues. CDR1 is SQVTM, CDR2 ANQGSEA, per germline. The CDR3 bases are TGCAGCGTGGGTTCCGGGACCCCGTTTGTGCCCGGGGAGCTGTTTTTT. As protein: CSVGSGTPFVPGELFF.

The table lists this clonotype with many counts. V is TRBV4-1 and J is TRBJ2-7, with D perhaps TRBD1 (6 bases). V dropped 0 bases and J dropped 1 base, with 10 bases sitting between them. CDR3 size: 15 residues. Germline V CDR1 and CDR2: MGHRA, YSYEKL. CDR3: CASSQDDRRSYEQYF. The CDR3 region has the DNA TGCGCCAGCAGCCAAGATGACAGGCGATCCTACGAGCAGTACTTC.

The chain links TRBV19 to TRBJ1-5, with 8 nucleotides matching TRBD1. There are 15 residues in the CDR3. Germline V lookup: CDR1 LNHDA, CDR2 SQIVND (reference sequence). The V gene end was trimmed by 6 bases and the J gene end by 6 bases; junction bases not matched to a gene: 10. As DNA, the CDR3 is TGTGCCAGTAGCCGGACAGGGAAAAACCTTCAGCCCCAGCATTTT. It yields the protein CASSRTGKNLQPQHF.

This chain's CDR3 is CASSVTSGRAHNEQFF. In DNA, the CDR3 is TGTGCCAGCAGCGTTACTAGCGGGAGGGCCCACAATGAGCAGTTCTTC. The chain has TRBV7-9 and TRBJ2-1; 13 nucleotides align to TRBD2. The CDR3 extends over 16 amino acids. With 5 bases clipped from V and 5 bases from J, the junction kept 6 bases outside the gene matches. Germline lookup yields CDR1 SEHNR and CDR2 FQNEAQ (reference sequence).

About this clonotype: A read error may produce the germline difference seen at one junction end. V usage is TRBV7-9 and J usage is TRBJ2-7; the D is unclear. This CDR3 contains 13 residues. The germline gives CDR1 SEHNR, CDR2 FQNEAQ (reference sequence). The CDR3 nucleotides read TGCGCCAGCAGTGAGTCTGGGTCCTACGAGCAGTACTTC. It specifies CASSESGSYEQYF.

This clonotype was found many times. The chain joins TRBV18 to TRBJ1-1, with no clear D. Per the germline V gene, CDR1 is KGHSH and CDR2 is LQKENI. CDR3 length equals 12 residues. Trimming took 5 bases from V and 8 from J, leaving 12 bases between them. The DNA of the CDR3 is TGTGCCAGCTCAAGGCCGGGCGGAGAAGCTTTCTTT. Its protein is CASSRPGGEAFF.

The V gene is TRBV7-8, the J gene TRBJ2-5; the match to TRBD1 covers 7 bases. V was clipped by 5 bases and J by 5 bases; unmatched bases: 8. Germline CDR1 SGHVS, CDR2 FQNEAQ. The CDR3 runs 14 residues. The CDR3 loop is CASSQGARGETQYF. The CDR3 DNA follows: TGTGCCAGCAGCCAAGGGGCCAGGGGGGAGACCCAGTACTTC.

The V and J genes are TRBV12-3 or TRBV12-4 and TRBJ1-1; no reliable D call. Trimming took 3 bases from V and 9 from J, leaving 14 bases between them. The CDR3 runs to 13 residues. CDR3 sequence reads: CASSFFESRQAFF. The CDR3 DNA sequence: TGTGCCAGCAGTTTCTTCGAGTCCAGGCAAGCTTTCTTT.

The rearrangement links TRBV7-3 to TRBJ2-5, with D possibly TRBD2 on 6 matching bases. The V and J ends lost 5 bases and 2 bases respectively, with 15 bases between them. The CDR3 totals 15 residues. Germline CDR1 is SGHTA and CDR2 is FQGTGA. DNA of the CDR3: TGTGCCAGCAGCCCGTGGGGGGAGCCACAAGAGACCCAGTACTTC. This gives the protein CASSPWGEPQETQYF.